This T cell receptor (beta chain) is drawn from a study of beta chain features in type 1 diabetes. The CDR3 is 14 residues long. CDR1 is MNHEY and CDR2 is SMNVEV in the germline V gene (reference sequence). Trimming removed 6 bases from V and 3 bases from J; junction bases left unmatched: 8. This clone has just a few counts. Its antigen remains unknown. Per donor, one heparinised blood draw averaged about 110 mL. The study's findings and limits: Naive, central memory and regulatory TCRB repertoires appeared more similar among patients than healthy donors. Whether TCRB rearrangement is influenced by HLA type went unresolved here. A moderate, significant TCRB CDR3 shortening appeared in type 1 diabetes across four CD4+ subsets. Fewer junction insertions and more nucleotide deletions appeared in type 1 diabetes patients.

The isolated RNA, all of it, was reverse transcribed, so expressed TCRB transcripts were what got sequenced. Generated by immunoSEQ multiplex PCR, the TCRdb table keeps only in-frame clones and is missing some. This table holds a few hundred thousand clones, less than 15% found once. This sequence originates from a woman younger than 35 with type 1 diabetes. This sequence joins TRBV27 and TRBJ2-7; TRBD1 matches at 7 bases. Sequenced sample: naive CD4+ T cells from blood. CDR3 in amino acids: CASSRQGRDYEQYF. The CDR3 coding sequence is TGTGCCAGCAGCCGACAGGGTAGAGACTACGAGCAGTACTTC.